Shown below are 13 T cell receptor beta chains from a single sample sequenced in a study of CD8 T cells in Susac syndrome. RNA amounts of about 0.5 to 1 ug underwent reverse transcription with random hexamers. TCRdb re-derived calls from the immunoSEQ multiplex PCR reads in MiXCR, one entry per CDR3 protein. The table has roughly 200,000 distinct CDR3 sequences, 91% seen once. The sequenced material came from CD4+ T cells from PBMCs. These TCRs come from a human donor with Susac syndrome.

The V call is TRBV2, the J call TRBJ1-1; D is undetermined. The CDR3 has 13 residues. Deletions cut 7 bases from V and 3 bases from J, with 12 bases between. CDR1 SNHLY and CDR2 FYNNEI come from the germline V gene. Here the CDR3 DNA reads TGTGCCAGCATAGTGGAGCCGGACACTGAAGCTTTCTTT. Translated, it gives CASIVEPDTEAFF. Looking up the rest from reference TRBV2 and TRBJ1-1 gives the full variable domain: EPEVTQTPSHQVTQMGQEVILRCVPISNHLYFYWYRQILGQKVEFLVSFYNNEISEKSEIFDDQFSVERPDGSNFTLKIRSTKLEDSAMYFCASIVEPDTEAFFGQGTRLTVV.

The chain has TRBV10-3 and TRBJ1-2, with D tentatively TRBD1 (5 bases). V was pared by 6 bases and J by 7 bases, with 15 bases between. The CDR3 is 13 amino acids. CDR1 and CDR2 from the germline V gene are ENHRY and SYGVKD. The CDR3 DNA is TGTGCCATCAGCCAACAGGACACCGGTGGCTACACCTTC. Its translation is CAISQQDTGGYTF.

This chain uses TRBV9 with TRBJ2-3; 9 nucleotides align to TRBD2. The CDR3 runs 16 residues. The junction had 8 bases not matched to a gene; V was cut back by 4 bases and J by 2 bases. Looked up from germline, CDR1 is SGDLS and CDR2 is YYNGEE. CDR3 DNA sequence: TGTGCCAGCAGCACCCTAGCGGGGCACCTCACAGATACGCAGTATTTT. Protein product: CASSTLAGHLTDTQYF.

V is TRBV19 and J is TRBJ2-5, with TRBD1 identical over 7 bases. The junction had 4 bases not matched to a gene; V was cut back by 1 base and J by 2 bases. This CDR3 comprises 15 residues. Germline assignment: CDR1 LNHDA and CDR2 SQIVND (reference sequence). The CDR3 nucleotides read TGTGCCAGTAGTATAGGAGGGACAGAACAAGAGACCCAGTACTTC. Its translation is CASSIGGTEQETQYF.

The chain joins TRBV6-1 to TRBJ1-2, with D unresolved. Germline assignment: CDR1 MNHNS and CDR2 SASEGT. V lost 3 bases and J lost 7, with 3 bases in between. This CDR3 is 10 amino acids long. The chain's CDR3 is CASSETGYTF. The CDR3 DNA reads as TGTGCCAGCAGTGAGACTGGCTACACCTTC.

The chain joins TRBV7-2 to TRBJ2-7, with 7 bases identical to TRBD1. Germline V gene lookup returns CDR1 SGHTA and CDR2 FQGNSA. The CDR3 loop spans 14 amino acids. V was pared by 5 bases and J by 12 bases, with 16 bases of the junction left unmatched. CDR3 DNA: TGTGCCAGCAGCCCGGGACAGACGTCCTTTCGGTGGTACTTC. Translating it yields CASSPGQTSFRWYF.

The J gene is TRBJ1-2, the V gene TRBV27; D is perhaps TRBD1 (5 bases). CDR1 is MNHEY, CDR2 SMNVEV, per germline (reference sequence). CDR3 size: 14 residues. Trimming cost V 0 bases and J 8 bases, with 13 bases left between them. CDR3 sequence (DNA): TGTGCCAGCAGTTTATCCCCCCACAAGGGGGGCTACACCTTC. Protein: CASSLSPHKGGYTF.

The CDR3 reads CASQDRSNQPQHF. The CDR3 DNA is TGTGCCAGCCAGGACAGGAGCAATCAGCCCCAGCATTTT. The chain employs TRBV6-1 and TRBJ1-5; 7 bases agree with TRBD1. The CDR3 sequence is 13 residues long. From germline, CDR1 is MNHNS and CDR2 SASEGT. V lost 8 bases and J lost 1; bases outside the gene matches: 2.

This rearrangement joins TRBV5-1 to TRBJ1-5; 9 bases are shared with TRBD1. V gave up 0 bases and J gave up 6 bases; unmatched junction bases: 4. The germline V gene encodes CDR1 SGHRS and CDR2 YFSETQ. This CDR3 has 15 residues. The CDR3 coding sequence is TGCGCCAGCAGCTTGGAGGGACAGGGTACTCAGCCCCAGCATTTT. Its translation: CASSLEGQGTQPQHF.

This clonotype was seen only a few times. V gene TRBV5-1 combines with J gene TRBJ2-7; 11 bases fit TRBD2. The CDR3 length is 14 residues. CDR1 and CDR2 from the germline V gene are SGHRS and YFSETQ. J gave up 5 bases and V 7 bases, and 8 bases lay outside the gene matches. DNA of the CDR3: TGCGCCAGCTCAATTAGCGGGAGGGCCGACGAGCAGTACTTC. Amino acids: CASSISGRADEQYF.

This clonotype was counted a few times. The rearrangement joins TRBV11-2 to TRBJ2-1; 13 bases agree with TRBD2. Germline V gene data show CDR1 as SGHAT and CDR2 as FQNNGV. J was trimmed by 7 bases and V by 6 bases; bases with no gene match: 3. CDR3 size: 14 residues. In DNA form, the CDR3 reads TGTGCCAGCAGTCGACTAGCGGGAGGAAATGAGCAGTTCTTC. Protein sequence: CASSRLAGGNEQFF.

The chain carries TRBV4-1 and TRBJ2-3; maybe TRBD2 (6 bases). Germline CDR1 and CDR2: MGHRA and YSYEKL. The CDR3 is made up of 15 amino acids. V shed 1 base and J shed 3 bases, with 11 bases lying between them. The CDR3 DNA follows: TGCGCCAGCAGCCAAGGGAATAGCGGTACAGATACGCAGTATTTT. Translated, it gives CASSQGNSGTDTQYF.

This chain uses TRBV6-5 with TRBJ2-5, with TRBD1 identical over 9 bases. Germline loops: CDR1 MNHEY, CDR2 SVGAGI. The CDR3 spans 13 residues. V lost 6 bases, J lost 5 bases, and 4 bases stayed unmatched. CDR3 sequence: CASRRDRGETQYF. DNA for the CDR3: TGTGCCAGCAGGCGCGACAGGGGGGAGACCCAGTACTTC.